This T cell receptor beta chain is from a study of CD8 T cells in Susac syndrome (dated by TCRdb to between 2017 and 2020). Looking at the study overall: Repertoire sequencing was used to test whether CD8+ T cell activation and differentiation in Susac syndrome was antigen driven.

General conclusions and limits of the study: The TCR sequencing and HLA analysis was acknowledged to have included a relatively small number of individuals.

Peripheral blood CD8+ and CD4+ T cells from healthy donors, Susac syndrome patients and multiple sclerosis patients were profiled by high-throughput TCR beta sequencing. Treatment-naive patients with stable or active relapsing-remitting disease fulfilling revised McDonald criteria were used as multiple sclerosis controls. Bulk CD8+ and CD4+ T cells were purified by magnetic negative isolation, whereas CD8+ TEMRA cells were enriched by FACS. Blood was collected in EDTA tubes and processed within 24 hours, with PBMCs isolated through density gradient centrifugation. PBMCs intended for TCR sequencing were cryopreserved in liquid nitrogen and were subsequently thawed in a 37 degrees C water bath. Purity of sorted or isolated CD4+, CD8+ and CD8+ TEMRA cells was at least 90%. At the junction V is shortened by 6 bases and J by 1 base, with 12 bases in between. The CDR3 sequence holds 14 residues, the cysteine and phenylalanine included. The only DNA kept is the CDR3, 42 bases in frame from the first base.

RNA was extracted using the RNeasy kit, and roughly 0.5 to 1 ug of the RNA was reverse transcribed with random hexamers. The immunoSEQ multiplex PCR assay, which covers 54 Vbeta and 13 Jbeta segments, was used to amplify TCR beta CDR3 regions. Bias from PCR amplification was corrected by using a synthetic template baseline for primer optimization and for computational correction. The published analysis was carried out like this. Reads were assigned to V, D and J genes according to IMGT and analyzed in immunoSEQ Analyzer, with only productive sequences retained. Clonality was calculated as one minus the Shannon entropy normalized by log2 of the number of productive unique sequences. For each patient and control, public and private clones were evaluated within the 100 most prevalent clones. Clones were defined as Susac-specific when absent from the healthy and MS cohorts, from about 1,100 published viral clones and from other ImmuneACCESS disease sequences. TCRdb applied fastp at Q25 and MiXCR to the public reads, then kept only in-frame beta chains. Every entry covers one CDR3 protein and lists the most common genes and DNA from its rows. TCRdb's processing, not the authors', yielded these V and J calls. The sample records about 120,000 distinct CDR3 sequences, 85% to 95% of which are singletons. In total, the top ten clones hold roughly 0.088% of the sample.

This clonotype was counted only a few times. The antigen this receptor binds is unknown. Per-base qualities were not stored, and no clone one base away is much larger. The sequenced sample was CD4+ T cells from PBMCs. This chain joins TRBV12-3 or TRBV12-4 to TRBJ1-1; the D region possibly corresponds to TRBD1 (5 bases align). The sequence came from a human donor with multiple sclerosis. The CDR3 reads as follows: CASSPGRQNTEAFF. The nucleotide sequence is given as TGTGCCAGCAGCCCGGGACGCCAGAACACTGAAGCTTTCTTT.